A few counts support the clone carrying this T cell receptor (beta chain). Its antigen remains unidentified. Germline is not matched at one junction end, which may reflect a read error. The data derive from a study of regulatory T cells in long-lasting Graves disease. Study findings and constraints: Analysis covered peripheral blood alone, not thyroid tissue. Graves' patients with persistent disease showed TCR diversity lower than patients newly diagnosed. Persistent disease favored TRBV28, TRBJ1-2 and TRBJ2-5.

The germline V gene encodes CDR1 LNHDA and CDR2 SQIVND (reference sequence). The CDR3 consists of 12 residues. The time point: persistent/refractory GD, antithyroid drugs over 5 years with positive TRAb. Making the TCR library involved RNA that had been extracted from PBMCs. Graves' disease diagnosis relied on American Thyroid Association guidelines. For TCR beta, libraries came from iRepertoire HTBI primers and Arm-PCR of CDR3 regions. Via MiXCR, TCRdb re-called the multiplex PCR reads, giving one row per CDR3 protein. The sample lists some 370,000 distinct CDR3 sequences; less than 25% were seen once.

The source material was peripheral blood mononuclear cells (PBMCs), sampled when the disease was refractory, from a patient treated with antithyroid drugs. The V gene is TRBV19, the J gene TRBJ1-6, with D unclear. This receptor was obtained from a female donor with Graves disease. This chain's CDR3 is CASSQGRSPLHF. DNA of the CDR3: TGCGCCAGCAGCCAAGGGAGATCACCCCTCCACTTT.